This passage covers 30 T cell receptor beta chains from one sample sequenced in a study of Ad26.COV2.S vaccination and SARS-CoV-2 variants. Measured with immunoSEQ multiplex PCR; TCRdb has only the in-frame clones, and not every one. The sample consists of about 680,000 clones, approximately 88% of them appearing once. The treatment here: some 19 received Ad26.COV2.S at low or high dose, single or two shots; roughly 5 received placebo; per-sample allocation not given. Material that was analyzed had been drawn on day 63 after the first vaccine or placebo injection. Sequencing used peripheral blood, obtained in a trial of Ad26.COV2.S vaccine versus placebo. Every receptor here comes from a person between 18 and 65 years old who received the Ad26.COV2.S COVID-19 vaccine or a placebo.

This chain joins TRBV2 and TRBJ2-7, with D perhaps TRBD1 or TRBD2 (5 bases each). Germline V gene data show CDR1 as SNHLY and CDR2 as FYNNEI. V was pared by 7 bases and J by 7 bases, with 20 bases between. The CDR3 loop spans 14 amino acids. The CDR3 sequence: CASTRRDLGWEQYF. The CDR3 DNA reads TGTGCCAGCACCCGCCGGGACCTGGGGTGGGAGCAGTACTTC.

The rearrangement joins TRBV27 to TRBJ1-2; 8 bases map to TRBD1. This CDR3 has 15 residues. The V gene end was trimmed by 4 bases and the J gene end by 6 bases; junction bases not matched to a gene: 10. The germline gives CDR1 MNHEY, CDR2 SMNVEV (reference sequence). The CDR3 DNA reads TGTGCCAGCAGTTCCAATACACCAGGGGGCAATGGCTACACCTTC. Its protein is CASSSNTPGGNGYTF.

The J gene is TRBJ2-3, the V gene TRBV7-9, with TRBD1 matching over 7 bases. In germline, CDR1 is SEHNR, CDR2 FQNEAQ (reference sequence). The CDR3 sequence is 15 residues long. After removal of 3 bases from V and 5 bases from J, the junction contained 8 bases not matched to a gene. This chain's CDR3 is CASSLGDRALDTQYF. Here the CDR3 DNA reads TGTGCCAGCAGCTTGGGTGACAGGGCCCTAGATACGCAGTATTTT. The whole variable domain, filled in from reference TRBV7-9 and TRBJ2-3, reads DTGVSQNPRHKITKRGQNVTFRCDPISEHNRLYWYRQTLGQGPEFLTYFQNEAQLEKSRLLSDRFSAERPKGSFSTLEIQRTEQGDSAMYLCASSLGDRALDTQYFGPGTRLTVL.

This chain joins TRBV6-2 or TRBV6-3 and TRBJ1-1; D unresolved. The CDR3 loop spans 15 amino acids. The germline CDR1 and CDR2 sequences are MNHEY and SVGEGT. With 0 bases removed from V and 1 base from J, the gap between germline ends came to 9 bases. In DNA, the CDR3 is TGTGCCAGCAGTTACTCGAATTCTGGGAACACTGAAGCTTTCTTT. It encodes CASSYSNSGNTEAFF.

The chain links TRBV6-5 to TRBJ1-3, with 7 bases lining up with TRBD1. The CDR3 contains 14 residues. V trimming: 6 bases; J trimming: 8 bases; junction bases outside the gene matches: 10. Germline V gene lookup returns CDR1 MNHEY and CDR2 SVGAGI. The CDR3 region is CASRGGVLGHTIYF. The CDR3 DNA reads as TGTGCCAGCAGAGGGGGCGTCTTAGGGCACACCATATATTTT.

The rearrangement joins TRBV3-1 (or the pseudogene TRBV3-2) to TRBJ1-1, with 8 positions matching TRBD1. Trimming cost V 4 bases and J 4 bases; bases outside gene matches: 8. The germline V gene has CDR1 LGHDT and CDR2 YNNKEL (reference sequence). The CDR3 contains 15 residues. The CDR3 loop is CASSPTTGVFTEAFF. The CDR3 nucleotides read TGTGCCAGCAGCCCTACGACAGGGGTTTTCACTGAAGCTTTCTTT.

This rearrangement joins TRBV24-1 to TRBJ1-4, with TRBD1 matching over 9 bases. This CDR3 spans 16 amino acids. V shed 4 bases, J shed 7 bases, and the junction held 9 bases outside the gene matches. The germline V gene encodes CDR1 KGHDR and CDR2 SFDVKD. This CDR3 reads CATSDSLQGAGEKLFF. CDR3 nucleotides: TGTGCCACCAGTGACTCTTTACAGGGGGCGGGTGAAAAACTGTTTTTT.

CDR3 protein: CASSPRDAGGNTIYF. The CDR3 bases are TGTGCCAGCAGCCCCCGGGACGCGGGTGGAAACACCATATATTTT. This chain connects TRBV7-2 to TRBJ1-3; a possible D gene is TRBD1 (5 bases). Germline V gene sequence: CDR1 SGHTA, CDR2 FQGNSA. V shed 5 bases and J shed 3 bases, with 14 bases lying between them. CDR3 size: 15 residues.

V gene TRBV27 combines with J gene TRBJ2-1; 8 nucleotides line up with TRBD2. This CDR3 spans 13 amino acids. CDR1 and CDR2 (germline): MNHEY, SMNVEV (reference sequence). V lost 5 bases, J lost 12 bases, and 9 bases stayed unmatched. The CDR3 nucleotides are TGTGCCAGCAGTCCGGGGGGGGCCATGGTGCAGTTCTTC. Protein product: CASSPGGAMVQFF.

This clone appeared a single time. The rearrangement links TRBV10-3 to TRBJ2-7, with a tentative D call TRBD1 (6 bases). The V end lost 6 bases, the J end lost 3 bases, and 12 bases lay between the germline ends. The CDR3 loop spans 13 amino acids. The V gene's germline CDR1 is ENHRY and CDR2 SYGVKD. DNA of the CDR3: TGTGCCATCAGAGGGACATGGCTCTACGAGCAGTACTTC. Protein product: CAIRGTWLYEQYF.

This chain connects TRBV4-1 to TRBJ1-4; 12 positions agree with TRBD1. Germline-derived CDR1 and CDR2 are MGHRA and YSYEKL. With V trimmed by 2 bases and J by 7 bases, 5 bases remained unmatched. The CDR3 runs to 16 residues. The CDR3: CASSQRDRGRSEKLFF. As DNA, the CDR3 is TGCGCCAGCAGCCAAAGGGACAGGGGGCGAAGTGAAAAACTGTTTTTT.

CDR3 in amino acids: CASSLLAFSYNEQFF. For the CDR3, the DNA is TGTGCCAGCAGTTTGTTAGCGTTTTCCTACAATGAGCAGTTCTTC. J is TRBJ2-1 and V is TRBV6-5; D may be TRBD2 (5 bases). Germline CDR1 reads MNHEY; CDR2 reads SVGAGI. Trimming removed 4 bases from V and 1 base from J, with 11 bases in between. This CDR3 has 15 amino acids.

As for this clone: The sample contains more than one DNA sequence encoding this CDR3. The chain links TRBV30 to TRBJ1-2, with unresolved D. Trimming removed 0 bases at V and 4 bases at J, with 3 bases between. Germline V gene data show CDR1 as GTSNPN and CDR2 as SVGIG (reference sequence). The CDR3 runs 11 residues. CDR3 sequence reads: CAWSVGYGYTF. The CDR3 DNA reads TGTGCCTGGAGTGTCGGCTATGGCTACACCTTC.

The chain joins TRBV19 to TRBJ1-5, with 9 bases fitting TRBD1. Trimming cost V 7 bases and J 3 bases; bases outside gene matches: 7. Germline-derived CDR1 and CDR2 are LNHDA and SQIVND (reference sequence). The CDR3 covers 15 residues. For the CDR3, the DNA is TGTGCCAGTACCCTGGACAGGGGCAACAATCAGCCCCAGCATTTT. Encoded protein: CASTLDRGNNQPQHF.

The chain employs TRBV5-8 and TRBJ1-5; D is unclear. Germline V gives CDR1 SGHTS, CDR2 YDEGEE. The CDR3 runs 14 residues. V was cut by 0 bases and J by 3 bases, with 7 bases left in between. CDR3 loop: CASSLGTHNQPQHF. Written as DNA, the CDR3 is TGTGCCAGCAGCTTGGGGACGCACAATCAGCCCCAGCATTTT.

The V gene is TRBV23-1, the J gene TRBJ1-1, with a weak D call TRBD1 (6 bases). TRBV23-1 is labeled an ORF, and its function is uncertain. The CDR3 spans 22 residues. V dropped 1 base and J dropped 2 bases, with 32 bases sitting between them. The DNA for the CDR3 is TGCGCCAGCAGTCAATTTGGCCTTGGGGCGTGGGGGGCCTCGCGACCAAACACTGAAGCTTTCTTT. Translation gives CASSQFGLGAWGASRPNTEAFF.

This chain links TRBV27 with TRBJ2-1; D not certain. Germline values: CDR1 MNHEY, CDR2 SMNVEV (reference sequence). Deletions cut 5 bases from V and 6 bases from J, with 14 bases between. The CDR3 spans 14 residues. Here the CDR3 reads CASSGRSTFNEQFF. The CDR3 DNA reads TGTGCCAGCAGTGGCAGGTCCACTTTCAATGAGCAGTTCTTC.

The rearrangement links TRBV29-1 to TRBJ2-1; perhaps TRBD1 as D (5 bases). CDR3 size: 11 residues. Germline CDR1 reads SQVTM; CDR2 reads ANQGSEA. Trimming removed 5 bases at V and 4 bases at J, with 6 bases between. CDR3 nucleotide sequence: TGCAGCGTTCAGGGATACAATGAGCAGTTCTTC. Protein: CSVQGYNEQFF.

Regarding this clone: In the same sample, other DNA sequences code for this CDR3. In nucleotides, the CDR3 is TGTGCCAGCAGCCCGGGACTTTACAATGAGCAGTTCTTC. This gives the protein CASSPGLYNEQFF. The J gene is TRBJ2-1, the V gene TRBV11-2; D perhaps matches TRBD2 (6 bases). The CDR3 has 13 residues. In germline, CDR1 is SGHAT, CDR2 FQNNGV. V lost 5 bases, J lost 4 bases, and 9 bases lay in between.

This chain connects TRBV5-1 to TRBJ2-3; a weak D match, TRBD2 (5 bases). CDR1 is SGHRS, CDR2 YFSETQ, per germline. The CDR3 is 15 residues long. Trimming removed 4 bases at V and 2 bases at J, with 14 bases between. The CDR3 nucleotides read TGCGCCAGCAGCGTGGGCGGACTGATCACAGATACGCAGTATTTT. Translating it yields CASSVGGLITDTQYF. Using reference TRBV5-1 and TRBJ2-3 for the parts outside the CDR3, the full variable domain is KAGVTQTPRYLIKTRGQQVTLSCSPISGHRSVSWYQQTPGQGLQFLFEYFSETQRNKGNFPGRFSGRQFSNSRSEMNVSTLELGDSALYLCASSVGGLITDTQYFGPGTRLTVL.

The chain has TRBV30 and TRBJ1-1, with TRBD1 identical over 9 bases. The CDR3 totals 13 residues. Trimming at V came to 5 bases and at J to 9 bases, leaving 10 bases not matched to a gene. Germline V gene data show CDR1 as GTSNPN and CDR2 as SVGIG (reference sequence). The CDR3 reads CAWSYDDRGKAFF. CDR3 nucleotides: TGTGCCTGGTCTTATGATGACAGGGGGAAAGCTTTCTTT. Filled out from reference TRBV30 and TRBJ1-1, the complete variable domain reads SQTIHQWPATLVQPVGSPLSLECTVEGTSNPNLYWYRQAAGRGLQLLFYSVGIGQISSEVPQNLSASRPQDRQFILSSKKLLLSDSGFYLCAWSYDDRGKAFFGQGTRLTVV.

This clone was observed a handful of times. V gene TRBV11-3 combines with J gene TRBJ1-6, with unresolved D. This CDR3 is built from 14 residues. Per germline, CDR1 SGHNT and CDR2 YENEEA. The V and J ends lost 3 bases and 7 bases respectively, with 10 bases between them. The CDR3 bases are TGTGCCAGCAGCTTGTCCGGGCCAAATTCACCCCTCCACTTT. It encodes CASSLSGPNSPLHF.

This chain uses TRBV30 with TRBJ2-7, with D maybe TRBD1 (6 bases). Per germline, CDR1 GTSNPN and CDR2 SVGIG (reference sequence). There are 17 residues in the CDR3. V was clipped by 4 bases and J by 2 bases, with 24 bases between them. Here the CDR3 reads CAWTPDVHGTSTYEQYF. In nucleotides, the CDR3 is TGTGCCTGGACTCCAGACGTACATGGGACATCGACCTACGAGCAGTACTTC.

The V and J genes are TRBV6-5 and TRBJ1-1; D is perhaps TRBD1 (5 bases). The CDR3 loop spans 12 amino acids. Trimming took off 0 bases at V and 7 bases at J, with 6 bases between the two ends. CDR1 is MNHEY, CDR2 SVGAGI, per germline. This CDR3 is CASSYSTDEAFF. CDR3 DNA sequence: TGTGCCAGCAGTTACTCGACAGATGAAGCTTTCTTT.

V and J are TRBV4-1 and TRBJ2-7; 11 nucleotides match TRBD1. CDR1 MGHRA and CDR2 YSYEKL come from the germline V gene. V gave up 8 bases and J gave up 9 bases; unmatched junction bases: 15. The CDR3 has 15 residues. Here the CDR3 reads CASRPGGTGGNGQYF. The CDR3 coding sequence is TGCGCCAGCCGCCCCGGCGGGACAGGGGGTAATGGGCAGTACTTC.

This clone has more than one count but fewer than ten. The chain joins TRBV4-1 to TRBJ1-1, with D perhaps matching TRBD1 (6 bases). The CDR3 covers 13 residues. Trimming stripped 6 bases from V and 1 base from J, with 9 bases between. CDR1 is MGHRA and CDR2 is YSYEKL in the germline V gene. In nucleotides, the CDR3 is TGCGCCAGCAGAGACAGGCCGAACACTGAAGCTTTCTTT. Translated, it gives CASRDRPNTEAFF.

The chain employs TRBV7-9 and TRBJ2-5; no reliable D call. The V and J ends lost 7 bases and 0 bases respectively, with 9 bases between them. CDR1 is SEHNR and CDR2 is FQNEAQ in the germline V gene (reference sequence). The CDR3 covers 13 residues. In DNA form, the CDR3 reads TGTGCCAGCACCCCGGTCAACCAAGAGACCCAGTACTTC. Protein: CASTPVNQETQYF.

The chain carries TRBV10-3 and TRBJ2-1; D is possibly TRBD2 (5 bases). The CDR3 is 14 residues long. Germline CDR1 reads ENHRY; CDR2 reads SYGVKD. V dropped 4 bases and J dropped 7 bases, with 14 bases sitting between them. CDR3 bases: TGTGCCATCAGTGCACGGGATCTCGCTAATGAGCAGTTCTTC. This codes for CAISARDLANEQFF.

This clone was recorded once. This sequence joins TRBV7-9 and TRBJ2-4; D is unclear. Germline-derived CDR1 and CDR2 are SEHNR and FQNEAQ (reference sequence). The CDR3 covers 11 residues. The V end was cut by 8 bases, the J end by 1 base, with 3 bases between. CDR3 residues: CASGAKNIQYF. DNA for the CDR3: TGTGCCAGCGGGGCCAAAAACATTCAGTACTTC. The full variable domain, its missing parts supplied by reference TRBV7-9 and TRBJ2-4, is DTGVSQNPRHKITKRGQNVTFRCDPISEHNRLYWYRQTLGQGPEFLTYFQNEAQLEKSRLLSDRFSAERPKGSFSTLEIQRTEQGDSAMYLCASGAKNIQYFGAGTRLSVL.

CDR3 DNA: TGTGCCAGTAGGGAGCAAGGGACAGGGAATCAGCCCCAGCATTTT. As protein: CASREQGTGNQPQHF. V usage is TRBV19 and J usage is TRBJ1-5, with 9 bases matching TRBD1. Looked up from germline, CDR1 is LNHDA and CDR2 is SQIVND (reference sequence). The ends lost 6 bases at V and 4 bases at J; junction bases unmatched: 7. This CDR3 has 15 residues.